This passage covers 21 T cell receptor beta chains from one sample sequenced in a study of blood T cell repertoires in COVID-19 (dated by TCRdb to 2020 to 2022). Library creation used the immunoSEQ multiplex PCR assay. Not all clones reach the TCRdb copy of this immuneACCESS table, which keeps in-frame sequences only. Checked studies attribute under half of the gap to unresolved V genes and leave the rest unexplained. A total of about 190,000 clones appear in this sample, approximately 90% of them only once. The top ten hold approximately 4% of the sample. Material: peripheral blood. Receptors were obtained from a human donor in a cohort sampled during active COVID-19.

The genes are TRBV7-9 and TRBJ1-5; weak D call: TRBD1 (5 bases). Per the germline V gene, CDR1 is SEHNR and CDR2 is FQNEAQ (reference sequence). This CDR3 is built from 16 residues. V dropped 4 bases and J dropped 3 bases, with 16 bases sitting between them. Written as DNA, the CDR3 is TGTGCCAGCAGCTCCGGCCCGATAGGGGTCAATCAGCCCCAGCATTTT. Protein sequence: CASSSGPIGVNQPQHF.

The CDR3: CASSPLTSVTSTDTQYF. DNA for the CDR3: TGTGCCAGCAGTCCTTTAACTAGCGTCACTAGCACAGATACGCAGTATTTT. The rearrangement links TRBV27 to TRBJ2-3, with 7 positions matching TRBD2. In germline, CDR1 is MNHEY, CDR2 SMNVEV (reference sequence). The CDR3 has 17 residues. Trimming removed 5 bases from V and 0 bases from J; junction bases left unmatched: 11.

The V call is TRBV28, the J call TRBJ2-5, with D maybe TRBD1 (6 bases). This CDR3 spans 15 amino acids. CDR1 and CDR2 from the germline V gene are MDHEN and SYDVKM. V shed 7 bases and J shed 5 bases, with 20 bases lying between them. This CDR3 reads CASNQLGALGETQYF. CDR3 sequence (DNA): TGTGCCAGCAACCAGTTGGGGGCTCTTGGGGAGACCCAGTACTTC.

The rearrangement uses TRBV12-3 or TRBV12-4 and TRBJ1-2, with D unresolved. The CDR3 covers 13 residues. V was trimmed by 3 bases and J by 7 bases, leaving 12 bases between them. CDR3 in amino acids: CASSFKQLVGYTF. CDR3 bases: TGTGCCAGCAGTTTTAAACAGTTAGTTGGCTACACCTTC.

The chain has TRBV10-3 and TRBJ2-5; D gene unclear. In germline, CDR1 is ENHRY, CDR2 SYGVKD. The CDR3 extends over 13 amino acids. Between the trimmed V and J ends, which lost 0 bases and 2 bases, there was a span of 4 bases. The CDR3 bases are TGTGCCATCAGTGAGTCGCGACAAGAGACCCAGTACTTC. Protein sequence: CAISESRQETQYF.

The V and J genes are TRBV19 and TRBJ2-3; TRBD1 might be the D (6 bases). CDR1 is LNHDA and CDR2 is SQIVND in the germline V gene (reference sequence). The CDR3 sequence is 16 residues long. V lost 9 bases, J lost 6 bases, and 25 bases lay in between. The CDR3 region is CARLAKADRTKDTQYF. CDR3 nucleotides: TGTGCCAGACTCGCCAAGGCAGACAGGACGAAGGATACGCAGTATTTT.

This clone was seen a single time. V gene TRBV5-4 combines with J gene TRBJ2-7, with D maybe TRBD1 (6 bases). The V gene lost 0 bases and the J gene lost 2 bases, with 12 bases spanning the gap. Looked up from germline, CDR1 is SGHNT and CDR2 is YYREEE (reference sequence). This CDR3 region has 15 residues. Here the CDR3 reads CASSLGQGMAYEQYF. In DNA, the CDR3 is TGTGCCAGCAGCTTGGGGCAGGGGATGGCCTACGAGCAGTACTTC. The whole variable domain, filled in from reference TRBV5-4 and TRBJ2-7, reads ETGVTQSPTHLIKTRGQQVTLRCSSQSGHNTVSWYQQALGQGPQFIFQYYREEENGRGNFPPRFSGLQFPNYSSELNVNALELDDSALYLCASSLGQGMAYEQYFGPGTRLTVT.

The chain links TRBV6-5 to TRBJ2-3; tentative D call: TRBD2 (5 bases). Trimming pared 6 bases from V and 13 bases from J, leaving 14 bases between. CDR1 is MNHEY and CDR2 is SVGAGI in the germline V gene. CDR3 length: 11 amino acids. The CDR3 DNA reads TGTGCCAGCAGGACCCGGGAACGGGAGTATTTT. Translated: CASRTREREYF.

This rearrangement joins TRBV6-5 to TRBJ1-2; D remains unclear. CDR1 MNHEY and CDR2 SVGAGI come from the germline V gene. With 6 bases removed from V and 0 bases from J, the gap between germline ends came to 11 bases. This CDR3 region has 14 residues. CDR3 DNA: TGTGCCAGCAGCCGAGGACTAGCTAACTATGGCTACACCTTC. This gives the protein CASSRGLANYGYTF.

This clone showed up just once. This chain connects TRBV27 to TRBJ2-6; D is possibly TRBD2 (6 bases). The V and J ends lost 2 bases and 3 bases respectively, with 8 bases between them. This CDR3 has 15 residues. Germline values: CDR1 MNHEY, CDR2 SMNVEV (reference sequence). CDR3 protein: CASSLMGGGANVLTF. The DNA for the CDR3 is TGTGCCAGCAGTTTAATGGGGGGTGGGGCCAACGTCCTGACTTTC.

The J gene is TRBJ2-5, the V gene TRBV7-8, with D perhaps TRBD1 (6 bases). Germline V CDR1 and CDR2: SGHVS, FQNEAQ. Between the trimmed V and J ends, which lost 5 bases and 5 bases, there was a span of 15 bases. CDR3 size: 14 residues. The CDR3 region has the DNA TGTGCCAGCAGCCCACAGGGCCTCGGGGAGACCCAGTACTTC. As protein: CASSPQGLGETQYF.

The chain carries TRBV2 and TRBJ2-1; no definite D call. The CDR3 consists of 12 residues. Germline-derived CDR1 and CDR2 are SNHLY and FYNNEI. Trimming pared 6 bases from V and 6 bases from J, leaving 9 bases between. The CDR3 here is CASSVQINEQFF. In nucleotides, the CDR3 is TGTGCCAGCAGCGTCCAGATCAATGAGCAGTTCTTC. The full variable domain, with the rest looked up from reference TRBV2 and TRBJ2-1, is EPEVTQTPSHQVTQMGQEVILRCVPISNHLYFYWYRQILGQKVEFLVSFYNNEISEKSEIFDDQFSVERPDGSNFTLKIRSTKLEDSAMYFCASSVQINEQFFGPGTRLTVL.

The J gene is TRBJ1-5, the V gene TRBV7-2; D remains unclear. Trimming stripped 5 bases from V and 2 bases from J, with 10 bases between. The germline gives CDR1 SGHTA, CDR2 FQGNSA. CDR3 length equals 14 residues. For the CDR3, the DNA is TGTGCCAGCAGCGCCCCGGTTGGCAATCAGCCCCAGCATTTT. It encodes CASSAPVGNQPQHF. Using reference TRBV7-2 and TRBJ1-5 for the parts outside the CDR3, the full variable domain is GAGVSQSPSNKVTEKGKDVELRCDPISGHTALYWYRQSLGQGLEFLIYFQGNSAPDKSGLPSDRFSAERTGGSVSTLTIQRTQQEDSAVYLCASSAPVGNQPQHFGDGTRLSIL.

The CDR3 sequence: CATSPGGASDEQFF. The CDR3 bases are TGTGCCACCAGCCCAGGGGGCGCTTCCGATGAGCAGTTCTTC. The chain has TRBV24-1 and TRBJ2-1, with 8 bases lining up with TRBD1. The CDR3 consists of 14 residues. CDR1 is KGHDR and CDR2 is SFDVKD in the germline V gene. With V trimmed by 7 bases and J by 8 bases, 9 bases remained unmatched.

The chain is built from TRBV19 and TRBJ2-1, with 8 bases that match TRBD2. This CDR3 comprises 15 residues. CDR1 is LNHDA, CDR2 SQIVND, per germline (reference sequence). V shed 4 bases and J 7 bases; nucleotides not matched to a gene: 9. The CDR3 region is CASSTQAGAVNEQFF. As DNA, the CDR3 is TGTGCCAGTAGTACACAAGCGGGGGCGGTTAATGAGCAGTTCTTC.

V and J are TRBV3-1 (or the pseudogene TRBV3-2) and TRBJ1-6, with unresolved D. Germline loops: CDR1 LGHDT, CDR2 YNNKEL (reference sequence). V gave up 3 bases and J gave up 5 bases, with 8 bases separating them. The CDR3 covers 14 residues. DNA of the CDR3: TGTGCCAGCAGCCAGGCGGGGAATAATTCACCCCTCCACTTT. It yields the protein CASSQAGNNSPLHF.

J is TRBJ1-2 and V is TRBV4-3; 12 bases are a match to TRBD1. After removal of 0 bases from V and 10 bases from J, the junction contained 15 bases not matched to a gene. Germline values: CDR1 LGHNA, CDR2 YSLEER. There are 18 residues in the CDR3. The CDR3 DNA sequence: TGCGCCAGCAGCCAAGAAAGAGGGACAGGGGGCTTCGGGATCGTCTACACCTTC. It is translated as CASSQERGTGGFGIVYTF.

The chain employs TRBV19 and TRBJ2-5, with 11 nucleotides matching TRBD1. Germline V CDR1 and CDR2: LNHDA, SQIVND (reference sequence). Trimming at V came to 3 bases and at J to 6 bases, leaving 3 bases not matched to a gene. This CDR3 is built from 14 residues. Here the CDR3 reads CASSIGTGGKTQYF. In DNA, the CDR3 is TGTGCCAGTAGTATCGGGACAGGGGGAAAGACCCAGTACTTC.

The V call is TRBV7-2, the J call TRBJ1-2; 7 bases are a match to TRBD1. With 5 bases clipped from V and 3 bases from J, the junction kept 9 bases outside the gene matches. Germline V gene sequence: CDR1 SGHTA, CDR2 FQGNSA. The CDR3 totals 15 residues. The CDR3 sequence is CASSASSTGDYGYTF. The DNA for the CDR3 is TGTGCCAGCAGCGCTAGCAGCACAGGGGACTATGGCTACACCTTC. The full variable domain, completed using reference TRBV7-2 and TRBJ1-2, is GAGVSQSPSNKVTEKGKDVELRCDPISGHTALYWYRQSLGQGLEFLIYFQGNSAPDKSGLPSDRFSAERTGGSVSTLTIQRTQQEDSAVYLCASSASSTGDYGYTFGSGTRLTVV.

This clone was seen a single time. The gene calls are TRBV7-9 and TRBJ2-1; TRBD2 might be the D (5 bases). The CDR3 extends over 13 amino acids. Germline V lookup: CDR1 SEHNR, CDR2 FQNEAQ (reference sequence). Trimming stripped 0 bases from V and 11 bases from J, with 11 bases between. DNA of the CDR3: TGTGCCAGCAGCTTAGCGATCGGGGTGCAGCAGTTCTTC. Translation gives CASSLAIGVQQFF.

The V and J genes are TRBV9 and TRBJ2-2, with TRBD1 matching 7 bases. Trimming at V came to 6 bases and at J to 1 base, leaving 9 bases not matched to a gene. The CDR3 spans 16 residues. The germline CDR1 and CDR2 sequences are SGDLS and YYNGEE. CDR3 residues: CASKGRDSQNTGELFF. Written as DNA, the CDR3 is TGTGCCAGCAAGGGTAGGGACAGTCAGAACACCGGGGAGCTGTTTTTT.